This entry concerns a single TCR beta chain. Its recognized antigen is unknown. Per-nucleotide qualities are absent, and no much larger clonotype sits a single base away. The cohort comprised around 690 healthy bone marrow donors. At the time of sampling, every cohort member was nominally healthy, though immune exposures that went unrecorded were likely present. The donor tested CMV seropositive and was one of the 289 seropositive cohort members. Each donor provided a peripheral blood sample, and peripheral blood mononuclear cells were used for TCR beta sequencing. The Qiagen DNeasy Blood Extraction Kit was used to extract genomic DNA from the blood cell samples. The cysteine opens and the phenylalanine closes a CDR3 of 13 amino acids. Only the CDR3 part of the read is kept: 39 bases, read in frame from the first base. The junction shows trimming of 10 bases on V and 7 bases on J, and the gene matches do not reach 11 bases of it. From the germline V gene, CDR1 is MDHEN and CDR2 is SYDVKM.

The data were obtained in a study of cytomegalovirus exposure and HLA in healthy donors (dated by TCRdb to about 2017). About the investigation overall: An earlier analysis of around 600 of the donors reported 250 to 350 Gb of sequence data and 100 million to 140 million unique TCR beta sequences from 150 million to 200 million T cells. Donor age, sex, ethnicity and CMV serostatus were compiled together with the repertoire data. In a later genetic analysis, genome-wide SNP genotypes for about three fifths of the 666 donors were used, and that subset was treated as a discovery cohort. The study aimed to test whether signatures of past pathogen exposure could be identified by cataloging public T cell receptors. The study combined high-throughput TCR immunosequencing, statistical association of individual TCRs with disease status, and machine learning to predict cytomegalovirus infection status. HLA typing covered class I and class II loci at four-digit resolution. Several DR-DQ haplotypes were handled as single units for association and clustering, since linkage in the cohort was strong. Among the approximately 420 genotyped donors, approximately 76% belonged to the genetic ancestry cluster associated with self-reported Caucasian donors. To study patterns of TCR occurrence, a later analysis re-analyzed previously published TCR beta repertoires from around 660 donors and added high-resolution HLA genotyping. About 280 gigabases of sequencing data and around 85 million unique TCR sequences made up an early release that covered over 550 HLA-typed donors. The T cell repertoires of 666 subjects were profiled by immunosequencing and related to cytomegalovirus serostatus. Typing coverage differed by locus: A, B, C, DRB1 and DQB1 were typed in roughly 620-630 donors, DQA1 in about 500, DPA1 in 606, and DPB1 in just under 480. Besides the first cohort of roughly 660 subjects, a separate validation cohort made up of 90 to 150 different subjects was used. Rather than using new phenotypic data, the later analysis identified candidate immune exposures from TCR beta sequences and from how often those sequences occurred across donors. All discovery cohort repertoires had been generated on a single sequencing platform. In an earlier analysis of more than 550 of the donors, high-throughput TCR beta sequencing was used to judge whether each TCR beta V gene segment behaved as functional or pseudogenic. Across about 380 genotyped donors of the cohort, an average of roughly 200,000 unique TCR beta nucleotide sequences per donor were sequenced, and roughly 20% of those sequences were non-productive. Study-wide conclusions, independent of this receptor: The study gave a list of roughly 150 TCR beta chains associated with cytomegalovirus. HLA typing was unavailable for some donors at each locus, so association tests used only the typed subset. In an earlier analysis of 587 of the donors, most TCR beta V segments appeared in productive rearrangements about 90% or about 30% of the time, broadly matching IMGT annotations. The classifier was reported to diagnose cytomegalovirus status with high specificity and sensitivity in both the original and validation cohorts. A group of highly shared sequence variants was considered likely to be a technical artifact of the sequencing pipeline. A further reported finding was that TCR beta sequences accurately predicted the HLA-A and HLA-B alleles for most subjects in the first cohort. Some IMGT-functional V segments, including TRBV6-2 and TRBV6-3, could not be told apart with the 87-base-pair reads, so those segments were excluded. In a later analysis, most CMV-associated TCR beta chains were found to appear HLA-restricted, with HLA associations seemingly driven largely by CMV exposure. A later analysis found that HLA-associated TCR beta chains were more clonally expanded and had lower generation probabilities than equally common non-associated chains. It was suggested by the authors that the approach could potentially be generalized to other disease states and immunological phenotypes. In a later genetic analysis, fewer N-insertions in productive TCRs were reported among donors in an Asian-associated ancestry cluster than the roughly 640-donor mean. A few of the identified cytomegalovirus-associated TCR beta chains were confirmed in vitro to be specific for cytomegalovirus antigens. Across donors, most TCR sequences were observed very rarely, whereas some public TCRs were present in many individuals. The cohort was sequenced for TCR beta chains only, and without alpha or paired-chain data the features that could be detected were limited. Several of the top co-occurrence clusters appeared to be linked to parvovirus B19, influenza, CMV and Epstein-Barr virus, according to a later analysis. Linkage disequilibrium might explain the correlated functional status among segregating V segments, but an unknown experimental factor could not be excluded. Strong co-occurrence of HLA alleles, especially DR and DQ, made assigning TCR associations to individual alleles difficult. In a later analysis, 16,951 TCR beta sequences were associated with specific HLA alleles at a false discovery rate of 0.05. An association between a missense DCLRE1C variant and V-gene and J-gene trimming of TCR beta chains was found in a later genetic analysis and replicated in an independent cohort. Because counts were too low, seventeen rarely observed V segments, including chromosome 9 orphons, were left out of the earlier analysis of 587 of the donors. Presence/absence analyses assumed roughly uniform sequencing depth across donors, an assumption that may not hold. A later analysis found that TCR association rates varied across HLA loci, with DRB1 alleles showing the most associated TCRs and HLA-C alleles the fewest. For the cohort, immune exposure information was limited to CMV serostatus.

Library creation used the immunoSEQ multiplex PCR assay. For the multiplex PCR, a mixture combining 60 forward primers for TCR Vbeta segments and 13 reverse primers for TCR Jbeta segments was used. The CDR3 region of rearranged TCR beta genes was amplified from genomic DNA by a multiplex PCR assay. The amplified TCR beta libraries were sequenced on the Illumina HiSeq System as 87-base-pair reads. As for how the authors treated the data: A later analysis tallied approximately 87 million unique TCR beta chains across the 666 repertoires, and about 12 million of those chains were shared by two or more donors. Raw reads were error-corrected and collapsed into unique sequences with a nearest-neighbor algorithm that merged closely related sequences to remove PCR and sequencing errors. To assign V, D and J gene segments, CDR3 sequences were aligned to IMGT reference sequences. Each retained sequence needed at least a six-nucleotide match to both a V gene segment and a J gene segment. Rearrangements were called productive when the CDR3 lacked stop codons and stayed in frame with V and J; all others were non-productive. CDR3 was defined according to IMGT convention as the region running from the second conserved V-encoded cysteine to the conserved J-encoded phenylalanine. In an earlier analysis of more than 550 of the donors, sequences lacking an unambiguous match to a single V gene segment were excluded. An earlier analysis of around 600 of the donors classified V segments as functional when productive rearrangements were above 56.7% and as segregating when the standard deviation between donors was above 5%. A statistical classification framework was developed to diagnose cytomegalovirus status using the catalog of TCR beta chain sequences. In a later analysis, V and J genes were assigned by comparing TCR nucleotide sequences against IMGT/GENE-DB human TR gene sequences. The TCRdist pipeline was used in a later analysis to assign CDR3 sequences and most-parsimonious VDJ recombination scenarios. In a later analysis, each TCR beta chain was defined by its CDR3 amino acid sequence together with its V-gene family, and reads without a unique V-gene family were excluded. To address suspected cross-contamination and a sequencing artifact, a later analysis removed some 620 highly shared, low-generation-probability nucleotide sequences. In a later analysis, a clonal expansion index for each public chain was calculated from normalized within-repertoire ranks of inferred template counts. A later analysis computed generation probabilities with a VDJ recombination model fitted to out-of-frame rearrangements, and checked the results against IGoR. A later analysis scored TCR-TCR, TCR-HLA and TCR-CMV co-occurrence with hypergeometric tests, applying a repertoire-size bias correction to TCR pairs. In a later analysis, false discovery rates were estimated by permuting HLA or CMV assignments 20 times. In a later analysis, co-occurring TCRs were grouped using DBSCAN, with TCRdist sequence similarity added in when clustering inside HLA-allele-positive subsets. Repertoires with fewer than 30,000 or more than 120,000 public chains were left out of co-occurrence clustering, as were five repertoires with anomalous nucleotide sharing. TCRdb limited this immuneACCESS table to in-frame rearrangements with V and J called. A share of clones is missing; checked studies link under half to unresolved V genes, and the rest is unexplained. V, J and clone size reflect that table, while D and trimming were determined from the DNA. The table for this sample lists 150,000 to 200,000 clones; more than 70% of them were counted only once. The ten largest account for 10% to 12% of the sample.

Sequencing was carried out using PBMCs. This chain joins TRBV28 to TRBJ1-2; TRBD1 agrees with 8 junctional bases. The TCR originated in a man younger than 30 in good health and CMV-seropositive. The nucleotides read TGTGCCACATCAACAGGGGGACTGGGTGGCTACACCTTC. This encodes CATSTGGLGGYTF.